This T cell receptor beta chain derives from a study of graft-versus-host responses after intestinal transplantation. Study results and limitations: Some GvH clones were seen earlier in gut or blood, suggesting intestinal origin.

Turning to this clone: Its antigen remains unidentified.

TCRdb keeps only in-frame clones here, not all; method: immunoSEQ multiplex PCR. The table has 95,000 to 100,000 clones, around 86% seen once. Germline-derived CDR1 and CDR2 are SGDLS and YYNGEE. Trimming at V came to 4 bases and at J to 1 base, leaving 8 bases not matched to a gene. The CDR3 is made up of 16 amino acids. The sequence came from a human patient who received an intestinal transplant, so some T cells may come from the graft donor. The rearrangement joins TRBV9 to TRBJ2-3; 8 positions agree with TRBD2. Sample: PBMCs, taken 255 days after intestinal transplant. CDR3 residues: CASSIQPTSGTDTQYF. In nucleotides, the CDR3 is TGTGCCAGCAGCATACAGCCGACTAGCGGCACAGATACGCAGTATTTT.